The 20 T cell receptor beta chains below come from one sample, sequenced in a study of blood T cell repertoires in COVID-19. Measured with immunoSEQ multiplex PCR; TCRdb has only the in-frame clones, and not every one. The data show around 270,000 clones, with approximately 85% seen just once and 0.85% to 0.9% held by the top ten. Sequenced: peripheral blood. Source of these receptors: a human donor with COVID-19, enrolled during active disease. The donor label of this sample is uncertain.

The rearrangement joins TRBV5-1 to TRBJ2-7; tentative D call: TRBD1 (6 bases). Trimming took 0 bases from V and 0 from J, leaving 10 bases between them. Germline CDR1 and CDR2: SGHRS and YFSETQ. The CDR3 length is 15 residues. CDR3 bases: TGCGCCAGCAGCTTGGACAGGGTCAGCTCCTACGAGCAGTACTTC. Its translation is CASSLDRVSSYEQYF.

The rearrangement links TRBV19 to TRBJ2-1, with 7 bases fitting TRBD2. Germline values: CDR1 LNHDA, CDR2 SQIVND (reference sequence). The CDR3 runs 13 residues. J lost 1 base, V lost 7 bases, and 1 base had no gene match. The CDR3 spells CASNSGSYNEQFF. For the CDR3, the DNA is TGTGCCAGTAATAGCGGGTCCTACAATGAGCAGTTCTTC.

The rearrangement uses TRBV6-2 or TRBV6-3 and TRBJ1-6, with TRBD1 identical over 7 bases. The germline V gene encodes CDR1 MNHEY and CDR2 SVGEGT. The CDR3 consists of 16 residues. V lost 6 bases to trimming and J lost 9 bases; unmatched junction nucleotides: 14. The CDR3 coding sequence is TGTGCCAGCAGCCCGTCAGGACAGGTTGACGGTTCACCCCTCCACTTT. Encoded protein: CASSPSGQVDGSPLHF.

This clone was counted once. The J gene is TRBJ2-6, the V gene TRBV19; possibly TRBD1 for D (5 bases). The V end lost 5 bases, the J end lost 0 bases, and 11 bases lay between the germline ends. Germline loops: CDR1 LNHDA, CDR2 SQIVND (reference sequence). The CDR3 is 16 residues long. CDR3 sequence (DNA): TGTGCCAGTAGTGCCAGGGAATTCTCTGGGGCCAACGTCCTGACTTTC. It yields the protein CASSAREFSGANVLTF.

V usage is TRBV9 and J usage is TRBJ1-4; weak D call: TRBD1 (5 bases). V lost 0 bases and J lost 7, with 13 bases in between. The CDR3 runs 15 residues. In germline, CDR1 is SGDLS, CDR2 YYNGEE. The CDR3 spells CASSVGGLPGEKLFF. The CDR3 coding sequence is TGTGCCAGCAGCGTAGGGGGACTCCCTGGTGAAAAACTGTTTTTT. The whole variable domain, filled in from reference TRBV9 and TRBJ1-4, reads DSGVTQTPKHLITATGQRVTLRCSPRSGDLSVYWYQQSLDQGLQFLIQYYNGEERAKGNILERFSAQQFPDLHSELNLSSLELGDSALYFCASSVGGLPGEKLFFGSGTQLSVL.

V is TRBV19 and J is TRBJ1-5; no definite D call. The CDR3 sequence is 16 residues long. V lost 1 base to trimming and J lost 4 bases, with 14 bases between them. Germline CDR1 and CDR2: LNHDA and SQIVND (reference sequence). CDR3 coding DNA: TGTGCCAGTAGTATAGTAGAGGAGGAATCGAATCAGCCCCAGCATTTT. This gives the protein CASSIVEEESNQPQHF.

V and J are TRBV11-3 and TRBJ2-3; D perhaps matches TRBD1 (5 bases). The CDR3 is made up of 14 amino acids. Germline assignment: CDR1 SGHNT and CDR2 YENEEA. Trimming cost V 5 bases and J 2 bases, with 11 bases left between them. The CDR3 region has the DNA TGTGCCAGCAGCAGGGGCCCCTCCACAGATACGCAGTATTTT. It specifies CASSRGPSTDTQYF.

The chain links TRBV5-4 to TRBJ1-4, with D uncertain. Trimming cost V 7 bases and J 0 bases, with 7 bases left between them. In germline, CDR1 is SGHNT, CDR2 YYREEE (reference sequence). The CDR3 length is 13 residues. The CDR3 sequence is CASGHATNEKLFF. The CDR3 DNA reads TGTGCCAGCGGGCATGCAACTAATGAAAAACTGTTTTTT.

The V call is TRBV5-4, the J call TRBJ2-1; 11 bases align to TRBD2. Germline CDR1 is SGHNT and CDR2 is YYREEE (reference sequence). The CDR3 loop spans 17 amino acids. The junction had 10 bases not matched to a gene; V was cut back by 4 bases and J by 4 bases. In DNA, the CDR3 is TGTGCCAGCAGCGGTAGCGGGGGGGCGACTGTTTACAATGAGCAGTTCTTC. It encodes CASSGSGGATVYNEQFF.

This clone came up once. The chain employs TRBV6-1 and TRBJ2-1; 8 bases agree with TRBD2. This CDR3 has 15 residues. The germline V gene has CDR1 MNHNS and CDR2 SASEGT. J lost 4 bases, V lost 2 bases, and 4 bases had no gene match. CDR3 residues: CASSELAGTYNEQFF. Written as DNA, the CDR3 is TGTGCCAGCAGTGAACTAGCGGGTACATACAATGAGCAGTTCTTC.

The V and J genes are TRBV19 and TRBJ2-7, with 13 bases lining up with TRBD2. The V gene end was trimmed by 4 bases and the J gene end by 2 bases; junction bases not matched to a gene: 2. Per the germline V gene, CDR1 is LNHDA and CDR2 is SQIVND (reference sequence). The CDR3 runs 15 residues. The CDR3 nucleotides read TGTGCCAGTAGTACGACTAGCGGGAGGACCTACGAGCAGTACTTC. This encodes CASSTTSGRTYEQYF.

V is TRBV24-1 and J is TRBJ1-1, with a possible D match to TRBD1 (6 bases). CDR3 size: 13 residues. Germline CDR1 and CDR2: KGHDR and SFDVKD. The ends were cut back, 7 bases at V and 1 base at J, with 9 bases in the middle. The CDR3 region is CATRGRGNTEAFF. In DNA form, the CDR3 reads TGTGCCACCAGAGGCAGGGGGAACACTGAAGCTTTCTTT.

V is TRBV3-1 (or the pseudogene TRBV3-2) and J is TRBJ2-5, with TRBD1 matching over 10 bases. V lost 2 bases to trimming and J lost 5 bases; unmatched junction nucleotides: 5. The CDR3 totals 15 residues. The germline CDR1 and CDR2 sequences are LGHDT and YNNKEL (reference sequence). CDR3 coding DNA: TGTGCCAGCAGCCAACCGACAGGGGGCTTTGAGACCCAGTACTTC. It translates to CASSQPTGGFETQYF.

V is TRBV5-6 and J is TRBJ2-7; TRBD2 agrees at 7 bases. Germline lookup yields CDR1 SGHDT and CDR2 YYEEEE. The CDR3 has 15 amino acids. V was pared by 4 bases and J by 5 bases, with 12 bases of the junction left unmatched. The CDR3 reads CASSDPRGGPNEQYF. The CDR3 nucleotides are TGTGCCAGCAGCGATCCGCGGGGAGGGCCAAACGAGCAGTACTTC.

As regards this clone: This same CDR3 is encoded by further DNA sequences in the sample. The CDR3, as DNA: TGTGCCATCAGTGAGTCGGCTTCCCGCACAGATACGCAGTATTTT. Protein sequence: CAISESASRTDTQYF. The rearrangement uses TRBV10-3 and TRBJ2-3; no clear D gene. Trimming removed 0 bases from V and 1 base from J, with 8 bases in between. This CDR3 contains 15 residues. The germline V gene has CDR1 ENHRY and CDR2 SYGVKD.

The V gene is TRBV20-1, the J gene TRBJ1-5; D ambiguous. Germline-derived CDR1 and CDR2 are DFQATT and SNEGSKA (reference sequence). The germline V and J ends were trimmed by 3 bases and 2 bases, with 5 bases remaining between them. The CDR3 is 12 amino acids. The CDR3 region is CSASSGNQPQHF. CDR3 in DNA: TGCAGTGCTAGTTCTGGCAATCAGCCCCAGCATTTT.

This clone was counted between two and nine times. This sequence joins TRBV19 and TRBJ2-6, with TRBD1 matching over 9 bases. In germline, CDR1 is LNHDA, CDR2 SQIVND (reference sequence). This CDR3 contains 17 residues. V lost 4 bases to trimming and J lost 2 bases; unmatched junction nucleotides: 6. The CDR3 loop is CASSKTGGSAGANVLTF. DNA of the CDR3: TGTGCCAGTAGTAAGACAGGGGGATCGGCTGGGGCCAACGTCCTGACTTTC.

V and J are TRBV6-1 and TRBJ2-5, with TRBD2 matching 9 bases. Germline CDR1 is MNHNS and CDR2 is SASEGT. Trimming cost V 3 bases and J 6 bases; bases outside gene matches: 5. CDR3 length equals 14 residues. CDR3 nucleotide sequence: TGTGCCAGCAGTGATCTAGCGGGACTGAAGACCCAGTACTTC. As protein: CASSDLAGLKTQYF.

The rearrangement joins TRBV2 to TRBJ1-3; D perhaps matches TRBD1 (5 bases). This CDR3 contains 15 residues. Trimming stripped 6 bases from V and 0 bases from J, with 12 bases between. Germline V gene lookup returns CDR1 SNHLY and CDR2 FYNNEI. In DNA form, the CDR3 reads TGTGCCAGCAGCTACAGGATGAGCTCTGGAAACACCATATATTTT. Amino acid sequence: CASSYRMSSGNTIYF.

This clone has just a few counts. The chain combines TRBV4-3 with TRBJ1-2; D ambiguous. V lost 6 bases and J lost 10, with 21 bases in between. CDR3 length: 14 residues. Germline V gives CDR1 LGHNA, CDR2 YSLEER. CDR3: CASSTNLLLAVYTF. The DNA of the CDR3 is TGCGCCAGCAGTACTAATCTCCTACTGGCCGTCTACACCTTC.